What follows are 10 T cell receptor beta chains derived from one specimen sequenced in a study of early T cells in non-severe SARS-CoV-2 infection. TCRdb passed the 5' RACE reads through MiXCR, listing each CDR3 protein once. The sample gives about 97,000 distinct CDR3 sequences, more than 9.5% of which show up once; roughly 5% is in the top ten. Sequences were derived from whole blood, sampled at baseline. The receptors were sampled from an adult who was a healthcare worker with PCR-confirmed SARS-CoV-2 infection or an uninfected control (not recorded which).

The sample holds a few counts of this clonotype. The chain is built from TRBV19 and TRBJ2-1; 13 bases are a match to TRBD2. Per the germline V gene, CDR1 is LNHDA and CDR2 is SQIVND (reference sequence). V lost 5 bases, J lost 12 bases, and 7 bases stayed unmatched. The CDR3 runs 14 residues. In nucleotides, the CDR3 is TGTGCCAGTAGTGGACTAGCGGGGGAAACCGCGCAGTTCTTC. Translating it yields CASSGLAGETAQFF.

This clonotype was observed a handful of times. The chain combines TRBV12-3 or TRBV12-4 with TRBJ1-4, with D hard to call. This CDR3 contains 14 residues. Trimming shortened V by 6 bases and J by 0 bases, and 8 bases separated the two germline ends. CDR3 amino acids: CASRASATNEKLFF. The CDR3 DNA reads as TGTGCCAGCAGAGCGTCTGCAACTAATGAAAAACTGTTTTTT.

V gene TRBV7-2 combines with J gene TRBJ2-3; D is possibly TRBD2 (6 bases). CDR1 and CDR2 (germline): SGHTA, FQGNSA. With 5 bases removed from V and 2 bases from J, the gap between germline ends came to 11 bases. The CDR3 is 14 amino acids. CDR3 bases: TGTGCCAGCAGCCCAATGGGACTCACAGATACGCAGTATTTT. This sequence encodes CASSPMGLTDTQYF.

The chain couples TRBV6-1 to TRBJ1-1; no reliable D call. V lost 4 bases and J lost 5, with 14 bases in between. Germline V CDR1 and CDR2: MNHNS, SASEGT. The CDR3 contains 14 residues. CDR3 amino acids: CASSARESRTEAFF. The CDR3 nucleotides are TGTGCCAGCAGTGCCCGGGAGAGTCGGACTGAAGCTTTCTTT.

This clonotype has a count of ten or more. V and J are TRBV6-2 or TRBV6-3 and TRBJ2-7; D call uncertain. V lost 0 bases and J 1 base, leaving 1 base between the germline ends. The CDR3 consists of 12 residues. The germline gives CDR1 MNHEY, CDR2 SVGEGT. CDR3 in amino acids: CASSYSSYEQYF. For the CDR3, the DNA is TGTGCCAGCAGTTACTCTTCCTACGAGCAGTACTTC.

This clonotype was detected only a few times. CDR3 DNA: TGCAGTGCTTCGCCGGGACAGGGAGGGGGCACTGAAGCTTTCTTT. This sequence encodes CSASPGQGGGTEAFF. The chain uses TRBV20-1 and TRBJ1-1; the match to TRBD1 covers 9 bases. J gave up 4 bases and V 5 bases, and 11 bases lay outside the gene matches. The CDR3 runs to 15 residues. Per the germline V gene, CDR1 is DFQATT and CDR2 is SNEGSKA (reference sequence).

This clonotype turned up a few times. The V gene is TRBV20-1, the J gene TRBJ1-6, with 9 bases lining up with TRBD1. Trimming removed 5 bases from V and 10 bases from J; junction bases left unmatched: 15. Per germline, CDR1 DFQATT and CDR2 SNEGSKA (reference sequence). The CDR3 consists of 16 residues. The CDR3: CSASNLRQGGRSPLHF. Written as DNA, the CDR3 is TGCAGTGCTTCGAACCTCAGACAGGGGGGGAGATCACCCCTCCACTTT.

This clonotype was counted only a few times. CDR3 DNA: TGCAGCGTGGGACTAGTCTCCTACGAGCAGTACTTC. It encodes CSVGLVSYEQYF. The J gene is TRBJ2-7, the V gene TRBV29-1, with 8 bases matching TRBD2. The CDR3 has 12 residues. V dropped 6 bases and J dropped 0; count of bases not matched to a gene: 1. Germline V CDR1 and CDR2: SQVTM, ANQGSEA.

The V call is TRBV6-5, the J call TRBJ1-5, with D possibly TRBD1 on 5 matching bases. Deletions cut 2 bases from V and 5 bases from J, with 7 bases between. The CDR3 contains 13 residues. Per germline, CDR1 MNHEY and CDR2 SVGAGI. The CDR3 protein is CASSYRGDQPQHF. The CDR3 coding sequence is TGTGCCAGCAGTTACAGGGGCGATCAGCCCCAGCATTTT.

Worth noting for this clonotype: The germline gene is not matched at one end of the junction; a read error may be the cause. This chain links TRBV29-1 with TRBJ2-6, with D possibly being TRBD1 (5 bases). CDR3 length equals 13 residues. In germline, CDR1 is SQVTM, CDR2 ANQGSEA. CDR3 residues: CSVGYSGANVLIF. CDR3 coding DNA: TGCAGCGTGGGGTACTCTGGGGCCAACGTCCTGATTTTC.